A single sample gave rise to the 8 T cell receptor beta chains below, sequenced in a study of T-cell memory formation after mild COVID-19. MiXCR, run by TCRdb on the 5' RACE reads, gives a single entry per CDR3 protein. The sample includes a few hundred thousand distinct CDR3 sequences, less than 25% of them seen just once. Sequencing was performed on PBMCs or a T cell subset sorted from them (not recorded which). These receptors all stem from an adult woman who had mild COVID-19 (a few samples of this study predate the infection). Cell type and time point are not known.

This clonotype came up a few times. It may be a read error: a sequence one base away is much more abundant. The CDR3: CASSLEGAKNIQYF. CDR3 bases: TGTGCCAGCAGTTTGGAGGGAGCCAAAAACATTCAGTACTTC. The chain uses TRBV12-3 or TRBV12-4 and TRBJ2-4; possible D gene TRBD2, 6 bases. The length of the CDR3 is 14 residues. V lost 3 bases, J lost 0 bases, and 6 bases lay in between.

The chain joins TRBV2 to TRBJ1-1; maybe TRBD1 (5 bases). V lost 7 bases and J lost 0, with 9 bases in between. Germline CDR1 is SNHLY and CDR2 is FYNNEI. The CDR3 is 13 amino acids. This chain's CDR3 is CASKLGVNTEAFF. CDR3 nucleotides: TGTGCCAGCAAGTTGGGGGTGAACACTGAAGCTTTCTTT.

The chain couples TRBV18 to TRBJ1-1; a possible D gene is TRBD1 (5 bases). V gave up 4 bases and J gave up 11 bases, with 20 bases separating them. CDR1 is KGHSH and CDR2 is LQKENI in the germline V gene. This CDR3 is built from 14 residues. This CDR3 reads CASSQQTRAMKAFF. DNA for the CDR3: TGTGCCAGCTCACAACAGACCAGGGCAATGAAGGCTTTCTTT.

A few counts support this clonotype. The chain is built from TRBV6-2 or TRBV6-3 and TRBJ1-4; D uncertain. CDR3 length: 14 residues. V was cut by 2 bases and J by 5 bases, with 9 bases left in between. From germline, CDR1 is MNHEY and CDR2 SVGEGT. CDR3 protein: CASSYGRFNEKLFF. Written as DNA, the CDR3 is TGTGCCAGCAGTTACGGCAGATTCAATGAAAAACTGTTTTTT.

The sample holds a few counts of this clonotype. The chain employs TRBV5-1 and TRBJ1-6; no clear D. The CDR3 extends over 17 amino acids. Trimming pared 0 bases from V and 6 bases from J, leaving 16 bases between. CDR1 is SGHRS and CDR2 is YFSETQ in the germline V gene. This CDR3 reads CASSLVGPSRSNSPLHF. Written as DNA, the CDR3 is TGCGCCAGCAGCTTGGTTGGCCCCAGCAGGAGTAATTCACCCCTCCACTTT.

A few counts support this clonotype. The V and J genes are TRBV15 and TRBJ2-2; tentatively, D is TRBD2 (6 bases). CDR1 is LNHNV, CDR2 YYDKDF, per germline (reference sequence). This CDR3 spans 16 amino acids. V was trimmed by 2 bases and J by 10 bases, leaving 20 bases between them. CDR3 loop: CATSRTAGTSLSELFF. Written as DNA, the CDR3 is TGTGCCACCAGCAGAACGGCCGGGACTTCTTTATCGGAGCTGTTTTTT.

This clonotype has a handful of counts. V gene TRBV29-1 combines with J gene TRBJ1-1, with 7 bases matching TRBD1. Germline CDR1 SQVTM, CDR2 ANQGSEA. After removal of 6 bases from V and 4 bases from J, the junction contained 11 bases not matched to a gene. This CDR3 is 14 amino acids long. CDR3 sequence reads: CSVLGQAVGTEAFF. In DNA form, the CDR3 reads TGCAGCGTGCTCGGACAGGCGGTTGGCACTGAAGCTTTCTTT. Combining the CDR3 with reference TRBV29-1 and TRBJ1-1 gives the whole variable domain SAVISQKPSRDICQRGTSLTIQCQVDSQVTMMFWYRQQPGQSLTLIATANQGSEATYESGFVIDKFPISRPNLTFSTLTVSNMSPEDSSIYLCSVLGQAVGTEAFFGQGTRLTVV.

This clonotype was recorded many times. The chain is built from TRBV18 and TRBJ2-7, with D perhaps given as TRBD1 or TRBD2 (5 bases each). The germline CDR1 and CDR2 sequences are KGHSH and LQKENI. Trimming took off 4 bases at V and 2 bases at J, with 12 bases between the two ends. This CDR3 region has 14 residues. CDR3 loop: CASSQDQGAYEQYF. The CDR3 DNA reads TGTGCCAGCTCACAGGACCAGGGAGCCTACGAGCAGTACTTC.